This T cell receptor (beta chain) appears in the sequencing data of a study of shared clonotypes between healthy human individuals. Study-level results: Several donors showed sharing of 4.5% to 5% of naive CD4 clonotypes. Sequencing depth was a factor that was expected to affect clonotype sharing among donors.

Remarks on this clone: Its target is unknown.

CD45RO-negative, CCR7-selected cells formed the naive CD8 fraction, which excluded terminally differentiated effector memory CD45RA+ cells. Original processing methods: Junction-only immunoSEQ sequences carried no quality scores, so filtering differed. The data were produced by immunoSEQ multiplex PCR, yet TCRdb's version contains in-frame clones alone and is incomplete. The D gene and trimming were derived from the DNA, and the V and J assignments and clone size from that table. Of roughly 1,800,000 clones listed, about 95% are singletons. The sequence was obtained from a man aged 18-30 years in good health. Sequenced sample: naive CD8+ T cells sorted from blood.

CDR3 loop: CASSWRTGYEQYF. DNA of the CDR3: TGTGCCAGCAGCTGGAGGACAGGCTACGAGCAGTACTTC. This chain connects TRBV7-6 to TRBJ2-7; 7 bases fit TRBD1. The CDR3 length is 13 residues. Germline CDR1 and CDR2: SGHVS and FNYEAQ. Trimming took 4 bases from V and 3 from J; bases not matched to a gene: 3.